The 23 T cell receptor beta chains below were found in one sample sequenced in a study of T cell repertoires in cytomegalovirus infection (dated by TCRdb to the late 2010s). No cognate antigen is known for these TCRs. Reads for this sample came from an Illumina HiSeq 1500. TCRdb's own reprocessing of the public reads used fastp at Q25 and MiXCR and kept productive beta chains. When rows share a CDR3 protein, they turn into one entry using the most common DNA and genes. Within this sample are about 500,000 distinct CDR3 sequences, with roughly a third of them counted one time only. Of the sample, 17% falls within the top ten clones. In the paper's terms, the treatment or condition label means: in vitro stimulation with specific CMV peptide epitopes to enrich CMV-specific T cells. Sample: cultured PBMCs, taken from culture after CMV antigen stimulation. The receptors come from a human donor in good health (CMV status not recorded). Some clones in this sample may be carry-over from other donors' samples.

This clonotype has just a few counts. CDR3 coding DNA: TGTGCCAGCAGCTTGGGAGCGACAGGGGGATATAGCAATCAGCCCCAGCATTTT. Amino acids: CASSLGATGGYSNQPQHF. This rearrangement joins TRBV5-4 to TRBJ1-5; 9 nucleotides line up with TRBD1. V lost 0 bases and J lost 0; bases outside the gene matches: 7. This CDR3 comprises 18 residues. Germline lookup yields CDR1 SGHNT and CDR2 YYREEE (reference sequence).

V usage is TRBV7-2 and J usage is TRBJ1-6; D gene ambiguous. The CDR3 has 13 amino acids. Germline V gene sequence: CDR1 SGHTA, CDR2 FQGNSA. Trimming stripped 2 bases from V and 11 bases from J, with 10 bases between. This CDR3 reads CASSLWSMTPLHF. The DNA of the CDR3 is TGTGCCAGCAGCTTATGGTCGATGACACCCCTCCACTTT.

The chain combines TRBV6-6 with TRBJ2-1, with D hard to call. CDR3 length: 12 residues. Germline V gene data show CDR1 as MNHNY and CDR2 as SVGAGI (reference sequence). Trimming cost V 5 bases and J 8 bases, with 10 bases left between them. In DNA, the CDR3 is TGTGCCAGCAGTGCGGAGCGTGATGAGCAGTTCTTC. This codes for CASSAERDEQFF.

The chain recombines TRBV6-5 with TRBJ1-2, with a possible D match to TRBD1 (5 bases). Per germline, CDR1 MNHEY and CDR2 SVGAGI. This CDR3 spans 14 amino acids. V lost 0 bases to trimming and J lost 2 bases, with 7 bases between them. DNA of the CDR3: TGTGCCAGCAGTTACTCGACAGAGAACTATGGCTACACCTTC. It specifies CASSYSTENYGYTF.

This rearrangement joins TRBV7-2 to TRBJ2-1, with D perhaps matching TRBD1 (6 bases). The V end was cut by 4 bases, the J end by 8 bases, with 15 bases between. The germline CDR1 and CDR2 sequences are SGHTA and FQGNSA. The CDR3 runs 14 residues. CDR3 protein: CASSSKGGYDEQFF. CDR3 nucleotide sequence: TGTGCCAGCAGCTCCAAAGGGGGATATGATGAGCAGTTCTTC. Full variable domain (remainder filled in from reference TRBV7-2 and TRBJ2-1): GAGVSQSPSNKVTEKGKDVELRCDPISGHTALYWYRQSLGQGLEFLIYFQGNSAPDKSGLPSDRFSAERTGGSVSTLTIQRTQQEDSAVYLCASSSKGGYDEQFFGPGTRLTVL.

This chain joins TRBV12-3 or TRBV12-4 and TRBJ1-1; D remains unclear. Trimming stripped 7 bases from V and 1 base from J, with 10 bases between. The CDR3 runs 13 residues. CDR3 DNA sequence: TGTGCCAGCAAAAGCACTACGAACACTGAAGCTTTCTTT. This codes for CASKSTTNTEAFF.

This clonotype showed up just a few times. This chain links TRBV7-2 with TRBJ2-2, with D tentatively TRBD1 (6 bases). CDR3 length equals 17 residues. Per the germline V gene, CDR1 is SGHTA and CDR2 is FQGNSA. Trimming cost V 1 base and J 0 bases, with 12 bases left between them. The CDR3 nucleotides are TGTGCCAGCAGCTTAGTTCAGGGGCTAGCGAACACCGGGGAGCTGTTTTTT. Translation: CASSLVQGLANTGELFF.

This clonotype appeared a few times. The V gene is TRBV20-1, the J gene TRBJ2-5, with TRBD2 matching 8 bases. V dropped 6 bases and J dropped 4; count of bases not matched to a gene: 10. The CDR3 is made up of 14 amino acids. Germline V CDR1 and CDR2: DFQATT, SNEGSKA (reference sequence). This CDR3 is CSAPIGAGGETQYF. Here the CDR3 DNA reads TGCAGTGCCCCGATTGGGGCGGGAGGAGAGACCCAGTACTTC.

Here the CDR3 reads CASSQQGAYEQYF. The CDR3 DNA sequence: TGTGCCAGTAGTCAACAGGGGGCCTACGAGCAGTACTTC. This chain links TRBV19 with TRBJ2-7; TRBD1 matches 8 bases. Trimming removed 5 bases from V and 2 bases from J; junction bases left unmatched: 2. This CDR3 is built from 13 residues. Germline values: CDR1 LNHDA, CDR2 SQIVND (reference sequence).

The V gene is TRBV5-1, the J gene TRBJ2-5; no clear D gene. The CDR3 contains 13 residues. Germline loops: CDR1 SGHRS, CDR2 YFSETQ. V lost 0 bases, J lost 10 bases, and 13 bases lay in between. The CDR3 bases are TGCGCCAGCAGCTTGGGCCACGGGTCTAACCAGTACTTC. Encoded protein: CASSLGHGSNQYF.

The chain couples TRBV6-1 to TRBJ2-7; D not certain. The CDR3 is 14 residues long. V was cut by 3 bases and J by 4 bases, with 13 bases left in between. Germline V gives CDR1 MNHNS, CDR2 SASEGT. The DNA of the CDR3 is TGTGCCAGCAGTGACCGGTCTCGCGGATACGAGCAGTACTTC. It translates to CASSDRSRGYEQYF.

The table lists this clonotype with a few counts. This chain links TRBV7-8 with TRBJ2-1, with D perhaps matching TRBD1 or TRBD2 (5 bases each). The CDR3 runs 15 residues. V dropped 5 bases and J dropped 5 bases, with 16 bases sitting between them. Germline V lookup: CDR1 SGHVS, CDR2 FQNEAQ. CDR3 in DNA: TGTGCCAGCAGCCTCCGGGACCCGAGAGACAATGAGCAGTTCTTC. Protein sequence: CASSLRDPRDNEQFF.

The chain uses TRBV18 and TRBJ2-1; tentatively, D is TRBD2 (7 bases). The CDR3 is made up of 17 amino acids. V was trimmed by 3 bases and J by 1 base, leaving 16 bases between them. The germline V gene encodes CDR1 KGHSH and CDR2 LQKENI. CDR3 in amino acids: CASSPFDRGGSYNEQFF. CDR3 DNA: TGTGCCAGCTCACCCTTCGATAGGGGGGGGTCCTACAATGAGCAGTTCTTC.

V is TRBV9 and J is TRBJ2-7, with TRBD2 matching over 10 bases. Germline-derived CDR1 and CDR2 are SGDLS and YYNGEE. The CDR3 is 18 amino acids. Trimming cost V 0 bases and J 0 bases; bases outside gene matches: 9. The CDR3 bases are TGTGCCAGCAGCGTAGGAGGAAGCGGGAGGGCCGTCTCCTACGAGCAGTACTTC. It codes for CASSVGGSGRAVSYEQYF.

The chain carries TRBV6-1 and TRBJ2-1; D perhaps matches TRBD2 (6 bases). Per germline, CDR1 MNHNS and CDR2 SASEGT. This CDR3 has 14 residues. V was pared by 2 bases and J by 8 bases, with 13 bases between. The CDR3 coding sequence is TGTGCCAGCAGTGAAAGAGGAGGGCCCGATGAGCAGTTCTTC. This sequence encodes CASSERGGPDEQFF.

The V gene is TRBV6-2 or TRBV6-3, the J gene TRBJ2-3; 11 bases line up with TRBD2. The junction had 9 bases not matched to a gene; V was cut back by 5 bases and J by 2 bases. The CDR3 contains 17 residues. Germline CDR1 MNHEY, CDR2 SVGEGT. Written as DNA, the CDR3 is TGTGCCAGCAGTGTACGACTAGCGGGATTGAACACAGATACGCAGTATTTT. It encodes CASSVRLAGLNTDTQYF.

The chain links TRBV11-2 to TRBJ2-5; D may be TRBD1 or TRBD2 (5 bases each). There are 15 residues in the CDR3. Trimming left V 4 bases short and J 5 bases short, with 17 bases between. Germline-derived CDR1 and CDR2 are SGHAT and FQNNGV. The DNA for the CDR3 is TGTGCCAGCAGCTATTTCGTCTCCGAGGGGGAGACCCAGTACTTC. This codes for CASSYFVSEGETQYF.

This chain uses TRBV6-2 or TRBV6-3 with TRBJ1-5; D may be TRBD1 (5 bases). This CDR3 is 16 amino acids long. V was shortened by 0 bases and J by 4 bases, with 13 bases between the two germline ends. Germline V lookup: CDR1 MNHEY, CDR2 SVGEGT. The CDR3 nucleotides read TGTGCCAGCAGTTACTCAGGGGCTAGACGTAATCAGCCCCAGCATTTT. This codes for CASSYSGARRNQPQHF.

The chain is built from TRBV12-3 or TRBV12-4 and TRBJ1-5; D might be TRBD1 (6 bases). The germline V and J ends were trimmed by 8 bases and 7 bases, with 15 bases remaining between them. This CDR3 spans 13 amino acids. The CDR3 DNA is TGTGCCAGCGGGATTCAGGGGCCCCAGCCCCAGCATTTT. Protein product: CASGIQGPQPQHF.

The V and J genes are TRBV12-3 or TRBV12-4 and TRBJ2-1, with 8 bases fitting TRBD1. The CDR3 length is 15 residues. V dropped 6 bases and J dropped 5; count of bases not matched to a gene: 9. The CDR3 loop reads CASSRDRLSDNEQFF. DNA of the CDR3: TGTGCCAGCAGCCGGGACAGGTTAAGCGACAATGAGCAGTTCTTC.

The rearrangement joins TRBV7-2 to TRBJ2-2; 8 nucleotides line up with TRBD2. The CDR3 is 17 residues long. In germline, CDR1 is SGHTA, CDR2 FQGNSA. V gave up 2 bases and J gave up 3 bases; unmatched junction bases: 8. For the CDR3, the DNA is TGTGCCAGCAGCTTAAGAAGCGGGAGATTTCACACCGGGGAGCTGTTTTTT. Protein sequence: CASSLRSGRFHTGELFF. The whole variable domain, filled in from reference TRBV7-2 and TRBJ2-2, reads GAGVSQSPSNKVTEKGKDVELRCDPISGHTALYWYRQSLGQGLEFLIYFQGNSAPDKSGLPSDRFSAERTGGSVSTLTIQRTQQEDSAVYLCASSLRSGRFHTGELFFGEGSRLTVL.

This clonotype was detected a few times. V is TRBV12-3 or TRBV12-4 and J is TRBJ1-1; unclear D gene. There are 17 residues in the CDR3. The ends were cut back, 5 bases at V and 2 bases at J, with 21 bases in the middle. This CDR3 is CASSPAGQATINTEAFF. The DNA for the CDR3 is TGTGCCAGCAGTCCAGCCGGGCAGGCCACGATTAACACTGAAGCTTTCTTT.

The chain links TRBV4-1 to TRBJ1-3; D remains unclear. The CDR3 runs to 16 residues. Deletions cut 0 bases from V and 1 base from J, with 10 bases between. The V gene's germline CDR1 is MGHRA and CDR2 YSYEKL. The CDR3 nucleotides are TGCGCCAGCAGCCAAGATACCGGCATGTCTGGAAACACCATATATTTT. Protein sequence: CASSQDTGMSGNTIYF.